The T cell receptor beta chain under discussion was sequenced for a study of cytomegalovirus exposure and HLA in healthy donors. PCR used 60 Vbeta primers and 13 Jbeta primers. Clones were read by immunoSEQ multiplex PCR, and TCRdb kept only the in-frame ones, dropping some. The table has 150,000 to 200,000 clones, around 90% seen once. V shed 3 bases and J 3 bases; nucleotides not matched to a gene: 10. CDR1 and CDR2 from the germline V gene are MGHRA and YSYEKL. This CDR3 comprises 16 residues. V is TRBV4-1 and J is TRBJ2-7; 8 bases agree with TRBD1. The TCR comes from a woman aged 18-30 years in good health and CMV-seronegative. Specimen: PBMCs. CDR3 loop: CASSQGIPGQVYEQYF. The CDR3 coding sequence is TGCGCCAGCAGCCAGGGAATACCGGGACAGGTCTACGAGCAGTACTTC.